The 29 T cell receptor beta chains presented below share a single source sample, sequenced in a study of blood T cell repertoires in COVID-19. Sequenced by immunoSEQ multiplex PCR; TCRdb stores in-frame clones only, minus some. The repertoire holds around 12,000 clones, just over 85% seen once, with over 25% in the top ten. The material sequenced was peripheral blood. The receptors stem from a human donor in a cohort sampled during active COVID-19.

This clone was seen only a few times. V is TRBV7-8 and J is TRBJ2-6; 7 bases are a match to TRBD1. This CDR3 has 16 amino acids. Germline CDR1 reads SGHVS; CDR2 reads FQNEAQ. The V segment lost 0 bases and the J segment 3 bases; nucleotides outside the gene matches: 2. In nucleotides, the CDR3 is TGTGCCAGCAGCTTAGCAGGGGGCTATGGGGCCAACGTCCTGACTTTC. It specifies CASSLAGGYGANVLTF.

The V call is TRBV4-3, the J call TRBJ2-1; D is unclear. CDR1 LGHNA and CDR2 YSLEER come from the germline V gene. The CDR3 consists of 15 residues. Trimming removed 0 bases from V and 3 bases from J, with 9 bases in between. The DNA of the CDR3 is TGCGCCAGCAGCCAAGAGTACCACAACTACAATGAGCAGTTCTTC. Its protein product is CASSQEYHNYNEQFF.

This chain connects TRBV7-3 to TRBJ1-1; no definite D call. This CDR3 contains 13 residues. V was trimmed by 5 bases and J by 4 bases, leaving 11 bases between them. Germline V gene lookup returns CDR1 SGHTA and CDR2 FQGTGA. The CDR3 sequence is CASSHEKSTEAFF. CDR3 coding DNA: TGTGCCAGCAGCCACGAGAAGAGCACTGAAGCTTTCTTT.

The rearrangement joins TRBV11-2 to TRBJ2-3; D ambiguous. The ends were cut back, 7 bases at V and 11 bases at J, with 19 bases in the middle. CDR3 length: 13 amino acids. Germline-derived CDR1 and CDR2 are SGHAT and FQNNGV. CDR3 sequence: CASTSLVTLGQYF. The CDR3 nucleotides read TGTGCCAGCACCTCTTTGGTGACGCTAGGGCAGTATTTT.

The CDR3 region is CASSLRGWEDTQYF. DNA for the CDR3: TGCGCCAGCAGCTTAAGGGGTTGGGAAGATACGCAGTATTTT. The chain combines TRBV5-1 with TRBJ2-3, with D possibly TRBD1 on 5 matching bases. CDR1 and CDR2 (germline): SGHRS, YFSETQ. The CDR3 consists of 14 residues. Trimming shortened V by 2 bases and J by 5 bases, and 12 bases separated the two germline ends.

The chain employs TRBV19 and TRBJ1-4; the match to TRBD1 covers 7 bases. The V segment lost 7 bases and the J segment 4 bases; nucleotides outside the gene matches: 9. The V gene's germline CDR1 is LNHDA and CDR2 SQIVND (reference sequence). The CDR3 covers 15 residues. This CDR3 reads CASNRPGQNNEKLFF. The CDR3 region has the DNA TGTGCCAGTAACCGACCGGGACAGAATAATGAAAAACTGTTTTTT.

The V and J genes are TRBV10-3 and TRBJ2-7, with 7 bases fitting TRBD2. The V gene's germline CDR1 is ENHRY and CDR2 SYGVKD. This CDR3 is built from 21 residues. V shed 5 bases and J 2 bases; nucleotides not matched to a gene: 27. DNA of the CDR3: TGTGCCATCAGTAACCTGTTCACCGATCCAAGGAGCGGGAAAAGAGCCTACGAGCAGTACTTC. This sequence encodes CAISNLFTDPRSGKRAYEQYF.

The chain combines TRBV3-1 (or the pseudogene TRBV3-2) with TRBJ2-5; 7 bases are shared with TRBD2. CDR3 length: 12 amino acids. The V gene's germline CDR1 is LGHDT and CDR2 YNNKEL (reference sequence). In nucleotides, the CDR3 is TGTGCAACCCGGGGGGTACAAGAGACCCAGTACTTC. It specifies CATRGVQETQYF.

This chain links TRBV19 with TRBJ2-3; TRBD2 might be the D (5 bases). The CDR3 is 15 residues long. Germline CDR1 and CDR2: LNHDA and SQIVND (reference sequence). V gave up 7 bases and J gave up 2 bases, with 16 bases separating them. The CDR3, as DNA: TGTGCCAGTACCCCCCGGGTAGCGAACACAGATACGCAGTATTTT. This translates into CASTPRVANTDTQYF.

The chain employs TRBV6-5 and TRBJ1-2; D call uncertain. Trimming removed 7 bases from V and 8 bases from J, with 20 bases in between. This CDR3 spans 14 amino acids. The germline V gene has CDR1 MNHEY and CDR2 SVGAGI. In DNA form, the CDR3 reads TGTGCCAGCACCCCGATGGCAGGTGGTTTAGGCTACACCTTC. Translating gives CASTPMAGGLGYTF.

The chain employs TRBV30 and TRBJ1-3, with D possibly matching TRBD1 (6 bases). The CDR3 is 14 residues long. Germline CDR1 GTSNPN, CDR2 SVGIG (reference sequence). V shed 1 base and J shed 0 bases, with 7 bases lying between them. CDR3 DNA: TGTGCCTGGAGTGAGGGGGACTCTGGAAACACCATATATTTT. It yields the protein CAWSEGDSGNTIYF.

V is TRBV2 and J is TRBJ2-4, with 9 bases that match TRBD1. V lost 5 bases, J lost 3 bases, and 5 bases stayed unmatched. Germline V lookup: CDR1 SNHLY, CDR2 FYNNEI. The length of the CDR3 is 15 residues. The CDR3 loop reads CASSTRTGDKNIQYF. The CDR3 coding sequence is TGTGCCAGCAGTACCCGGACAGGGGACAAAAACATTCAGTACTTC.

V is TRBV9 and J is TRBJ1-2; D perhaps matches TRBD1 (6 bases). V was shortened by 0 bases and J by 8 bases, with 17 bases between the two germline ends. CDR3 length: 15 amino acids. Germline V gene lookup returns CDR1 SGDLS and CDR2 YYNGEE. The CDR3 DNA is TGTGCCAGCAGCGTAGTGGGTCCGGGGGGGCCCGGCTACACCTTC. This codes for CASSVVGPGGPGYTF.

The rearrangement links TRBV4-1 to TRBJ1-4; a weak D match, TRBD1 (6 bases). CDR3 size: 17 residues. The V end lost 4 bases, the J end lost 14 bases, and 29 bases lay between the germline ends. Germline CDR1 MGHRA, CDR2 YSYEKL. The CDR3 is CASSPTLPGTSQNGLFF. The CDR3, as DNA: TGCGCCAGCAGCCCCACGCTCCCAGGGACAAGTCAAAATGGGCTGTTTTTT.

Comment on this clone: Relative to the germline gene, one junction end is altered; a read error may explain this. This chain links TRBV29-1 with TRBJ1-4; D unclear. The CDR3 has 11 residues. Germline V lookup: CDR1 SQVTM, CDR2 ANQGSEA. CDR3 in DNA: TGCAGCGTTTCTTCTAACGAAAAACTGTTTTTT. This codes for CSVSSNEKLFF.

V usage is TRBV4-2 and J usage is TRBJ2-1; TRBD2 agrees at 9 bases. CDR1 and CDR2 (germline): LGHNA, YNFKEQ. There are 15 residues in the CDR3. Trimming cost V 4 bases and J 4 bases; bases outside gene matches: 5. CDR3 nucleotide sequence: TGTGCCAGCAGCCCTCGACTAGCGGAGTACAATGAGCAGTTCTTC. This translates into CASSPRLAEYNEQFF.

This chain joins TRBV7-9 and TRBJ2-1; 10 positions agree with TRBD1. The J segment lost 1 base and the V segment lost 5 bases, leaving 5 bases of the junction unmatched. Germline CDR1 and CDR2: SEHNR and FQNEAQ (reference sequence). The CDR3 contains 16 residues. The CDR3, as DNA: TGTGCCAGCAGCACCAGGGACAGGGGATCCTACAATGAGCAGTTCTTC. Amino acids: CASSTRDRGSYNEQFF. The variable domain in full, completed from reference TRBV7-9 and TRBJ2-1, reads DTGVSQNPRHKITKRGQNVTFRCDPISEHNRLYWYRQTLGQGPEFLTYFQNEAQLEKSRLLSDRFSAERPKGSFSTLEIQRTEQGDSAMYLCASSTRDRGSYNEQFFGPGTRLTVL.

This sequence joins TRBV9 and TRBJ2-2; TRBD1 is a possible D gene (6 bases). The V end was cut by 1 base, the J end by 3 bases, with 7 bases between. The CDR3 is 14 residues long. Per germline, CDR1 SGDLS and CDR2 YYNGEE. This CDR3 reads CASSVKGDTGELFF. CDR3 nucleotides: TGTGCCAGCAGCGTAAAGGGGGACACCGGGGAGCTGTTTTTT.

The chain combines TRBV27 with TRBJ2-1; D perhaps matches TRBD2 (6 bases). Trimming removed 6 bases at V and 0 bases at J, with 12 bases between. There are 15 residues in the CDR3. The germline V gene encodes CDR1 MNHEY and CDR2 SMNVEV (reference sequence). CDR3 protein: CASRGGSSSYNEQFF. The CDR3 region has the DNA TGTGCCAGCAGGGGGGGATCGAGCTCCTACAATGAGCAGTTCTTC.

This chain links TRBV19 with TRBJ2-7, with D maybe TRBD1 (5 bases). V was shortened by 5 bases and J by 7 bases, with 18 bases between the two germline ends. The germline gives CDR1 LNHDA, CDR2 SQIVND (reference sequence). This CDR3 is 14 amino acids long. The CDR3, as DNA: TGTGCCAGTAGTCCTCCATCTCAGGGCTGGGAGCAGTACTTC. Its translation is CASSPPSQGWEQYF.

This clone has only one observation. The chain carries TRBV7-9 and TRBJ2-1, with D possibly being TRBD1 (6 bases). V lost 7 bases and J lost 6, with 22 bases in between. This CDR3 comprises 16 residues. Germline lookup yields CDR1 SEHNR and CDR2 FQNEAQ (reference sequence). The CDR3 DNA is TGTGCCAGCATCCACTCGGGAAGGGACAACCTCAATGAGCAGTTCTTC. The encoded protein is CASIHSGRDNLNEQFF.

The V call is TRBV3-1 (or the pseudogene TRBV3-2), the J call TRBJ1-4, with TRBD1 identical over 11 bases. J was trimmed by 8 bases and V by 1 base; bases with no gene match: 0. This CDR3 has 14 residues. Germline V lookup: CDR1 LGHDT, CDR2 YNNKEL (reference sequence). This CDR3 reads CASSQGTGGEKLFF. CDR3 DNA sequence: TGTGCCAGCAGCCAAGGGACAGGGGGCGAAAAACTGTTTTTT.

This chain uses TRBV29-1 with TRBJ2-5; 9 bases fit TRBD1. J lost 5 bases, V lost 1 base, and 5 bases had no gene match. There are 14 residues in the CDR3. Germline-derived CDR1 and CDR2 are SQVTM and ANQGSEA. The CDR3 sequence is CSVEGSTGGETQYF. Written as DNA, the CDR3 is TGCAGCGTTGAAGGCTCGACAGGGGGGGAGACCCAGTACTTC. The variable domain in full, with the rest retrieved from reference TRBV29-1 and TRBJ2-5, is SAVISQKPSRDICQRGTSLTIQCQVDSQVTMMFWYRQQPGQSLTLIATANQGSEATYESGFVIDKFPISRPNLTFSTLTVSNMSPEDSSIYLCSVEGSTGGETQYFGPGTRLLVL.

Only one count was recorded for this clone. The genes are TRBV11-2 and TRBJ2-1, with 10 bases matching TRBD2. Per germline, CDR1 SGHAT and CDR2 FQNNGV. There are 15 residues in the CDR3. Trimming took 1 base from V and 7 from J; bases not matched to a gene: 4. In DNA form, the CDR3 reads TGTGCCAGCAGCTTAGTAGCGGGAGGACGAAATGAGCAGTTCTTC. Translation: CASSLVAGGRNEQFF.

Only one count was recorded for this clone. This rearrangement joins TRBV2 to TRBJ2-4; 11 positions agree with TRBD2. Trimming removed 4 bases from V and 7 bases from J; junction bases left unmatched: 3. Germline V gives CDR1 SNHLY, CDR2 FYNNEI. The CDR3 contains 14 residues. CDR3 amino acids: CASSGLAGLNIQYF. CDR3 bases: TGTGCCAGCAGTGGACTAGCGGGGTTGAACATTCAGTACTTC.

The CDR3 loop reads CASSLGVSQETQYF. The CDR3 region has the DNA TGTGCCAGCAGCTTAGGTGTCTCTCAAGAGACCCAGTACTTC. The chain is built from TRBV7-7 and TRBJ2-5; D uncertain. V was trimmed by 1 base and J by 2 bases, leaving 8 bases between them. Germline loops: CDR1 SSHAT, CDR2 FNYEAQ (reference sequence). The length of the CDR3 is 14 residues.

The chain has TRBV19 and TRBJ2-4, with unresolved D. The CDR3 sequence is 15 residues long. V dropped 5 bases and J dropped 0 bases, with 11 bases sitting between them. Germline V gene lookup returns CDR1 LNHDA and CDR2 SQIVND (reference sequence). For the CDR3, the DNA is TGTGCCAGTAGTCCAAGTGGAGTAGCCAAAAACATTCAGTACTTC. Its protein is CASSPSGVAKNIQYF.

V is TRBV5-1 and J is TRBJ2-3, with a weak D call TRBD1 (6 bases). The CDR3 extends over 15 amino acids. Germline loops: CDR1 SGHRS, CDR2 YFSETQ. Trimming stripped 2 bases from V and 6 bases from J, with 16 bases between. Written as DNA, the CDR3 is TGCGCCAGCAGCTTCAGGGGACGGGACATCGATACGCAGTATTTT. It is translated as CASSFRGRDIDTQYF.

This clone came up once. The chain carries TRBV6-5 and TRBJ1-3; unclear D gene. Germline loops: CDR1 MNHEY, CDR2 SVGAGI. The CDR3 extends over 12 amino acids. With 7 bases removed from V and 4 bases from J, the gap between germline ends came to 8 bases. The CDR3 DNA is TGTGCCAGCACGTTCGGGGGAAACACCATATATTTT. Translating gives CASTFGGNTIYF.